A selection of T cell receptor beta chains follows, all from one sample in a study of blood T cell repertoires in COVID-19. The repertoire was sequenced with immunoSEQ multiplex PCR; TCRdb's copy has only in-frame clones and lacks some. The data show 110,000 or so clones, more than 65% seen once. Sequences were obtained from peripheral blood. These receptors all come from a man aged 50 to 60 with acute or convalescent COVID-19. The CDR3 runs from the conserved cysteine through the conserved F or W. The D gene is left open where the match is weak. Not all rows give a size; the values are once, few, many and, for expanded clones, a class.

j_call | clone_size | v_call | d_call | cdr3_aa | cdr3_nt
TRBJ1-5 | - | TRBV7-2 | - | CASSLLGTRNQPQHF | TGTGCCAGCAGCTTATTGGGGACACGCAATCAGCCCCAGCATTTT
TRBJ1-6 | - | TRBV9 | - | CASSLDSNSPLHF | TGTGCCAGCAGCCTAGATTCGAATTCACCCCTCCACTTT
TRBJ2-3 | once | TRBV9 | TRBD2 | CASSVGLAGTLGDTQYF | TGTGCCAGCAGCGTAGGACTAGCGGGGACTCTTGGAGATACGCAGTATTTT
TRBJ1-2 | - | TRBV29-1 | - | CSVASLNYGYTF | TGCAGCGTTGCCTCGCTAAACTATGGCTACACCTTC
TRBJ1-2 | few | TRBV10-3 | - | CAISESQNGYTF | TGTGCCATCAGTGAGTCGCAGAATGGCTACACCTTC
TRBJ2-1 | few | TRBV5-4 | TRBD2 | CASSLGSSGYYNEQFF | TGTGCCAGCAGCTTGGGCTCTAGCGGATACTACAATGAGCAGTTCTTC
TRBJ1-1 | - | TRBV30 | - | CAWTRASTEAFF | TGTGCCTGGACCAGAGCGAGCACTGAAGCTTTCTTT
TRBJ2-2 | medium-sized | TRBV19 | TRBD1 | CASSRRRTGTPGELFF | TGTGCCAGTAGTCGCCGAAGGACAGGGACACCCGGGGAGCTGTTTTTT
TRBJ2-3 | - | TRBV28 | - | CASSSNQAQYF | TGTGCCAGCAGTTCGAATCAGGCGCAGTATTTT
TRBJ1-1 | - | TRBV5-1 | - | CASSPAQPGNTEAFF | TGCGCCAGCAGCCCCGCCCAACCGGGGAACACTGAAGCTTTCTTT
TRBJ2-1 | - | TRBV30 | TRBD2 | CAWSAGGPGEQFF | TGTGCCTGGAGTGCGGGGGGGCCAGGGGAGCAGTTCTTC